A selection of T cell receptor beta chains follows, all from one sample in a study of cytomegalovirus exposure and HLA in healthy donors. Using immunoSEQ multiplex PCR, the repertoire was profiled, and TCRdb retains in-frame clones only, with some absent. The table for this sample gives roughly 100,000 clones. The sample was PBMCs. The receptors here all came from a man aged 40-49 years in good health and CMV-seronegative. The CDR3 runs from the conserved cysteine through the conserved F or W. The D gene is left open where the match is weak. For some rows the clone size is stated as once, few or many, or as a class when expanded; others skip it.

TRBD1	NA	TRBV6-1	TRBJ1-1	TGTGCCAGCAGTGAAAATACCGCAGGGGGGGCTTTCTTT	CASSENTAGGAFF
NA	medium-sized	TRBV28	TRBJ1-5	TGTGCCAGCAGTTTAACCCGCGGTAGCAATCAGCCCCAGCATTTT	CASSLTRGSNQPQHF
NA	NA	TRBV4-1	TRBJ2-5	TGCGCCAGCAGCCAAGATCCTAGCTTAGGACGGGAGACCCAGTACTTC	CASSQDPSLGRETQYF
TRBD1	NA	TRBV5-1	TRBJ2-5	TGCGCCAGCAGGACAGGGGGGGTCCAAGAGACCCAGTACTTC	CASRTGGVQETQYF
TRBD1	NA	TRBV19	TRBJ1-4	TGTGCCAGTAGTAAGGGGGACAGCCCGAATGAAAAACTGTTTTTT	CASSKGDSPNEKLFF
TRBD2	NA	TRBV5-4	TRBJ2-1	TGTGCCAGCAGCTCGTCTAGCGGGAGTGTTAATGAGCAGTTCTTC	CASSSSSGSVNEQFF
NA	NA	TRBV28	TRBJ1-3	TGTGCCAGCAGTTCCGCCGGACAGACGAAAAACACCATATATTTT	CASSSAGQTKNTIYF
TRBD1	NA	TRBV18	TRBJ1-5	TGTGCCAGCTCACCAGTGTCGGGACAGGGCGATCAGCCCCAGCATTTT	CASSPVSGQGDQPQHF
TRBD1	NA	TRBV5-5	TRBJ2-2	TGTGCCAGCAGCTTGGGGACAGGGCTCACCGGGGAGCTGTTTTTT	CASSLGTGLTGELFF
NA	NA	TRBV11-2	TRBJ1-1	TGTGCCAGCAGCTTGCACAGGTCGAACACTGAAGCTTTCTTT	CASSLHRSNTEAFF
NA	NA	TRBV9	TRBJ2-4	TGTGCCAGCAGCGTGGGACATAAAAACATTCAGTACTTC	CASSVGHKNIQYF
TRBD2	NA	TRBV27	TRBJ2-7	TGTGCCAGCAGGAGGAGCGCTAGCGGGACCCCCTACGAGCAGTACTTC	CASRRSASGTPYEQYF
TRBD1	NA	TRBV7-2	TRBJ2-7	TGTGCCAGCAGCTCTGGACAGGGGGTTTCCTACGAGCAGTACTTC	CASSSGQGVSYEQYF
NA	NA	TRBV2	TRBJ2-7	TGTGCCAGCAGTGAAGTAGTCCGTCTAGCGCCCTACGAGCAGTACTTC	CASSEVVRLAPYEQYF
TRBD1	NA	TRBV29-1	TRBJ1-2	TGCAGCGTTGATGGGACAGGGCCTTATGGCTACACCTTC	CSVDGTGPYGYTF
NA	NA	TRBV19	TRBJ1-1	TGTGCCAGTAATACAGGCGGGAACACTGAAGCTTTCTTT	CASNTGGNTEAFF
NA	NA	TRBV30	TRBJ1-1	TGTGCCTGGTCAGGAGGGGTAACTGAAGCTTTCTTT	CAWSGGVTEAFF
NA	NA	TRBV19	TRBJ1-2	TGTGCCAGTTCGCTCGGGGGGACCTATGGCTACACCTTC	CASSLGGTYGYTF
NA	NA	TRBV7-2	TRBJ1-1	TGTGCCAGCAGCTTAAGGGGCGATGAAGCTTTCTTT	CASSLRGDEAFF
NA	NA	TRBV10-3	TRBJ1-6	TGTGCCATCAGTGACAGACGGGATAATTCACCCCTCCACTTT	CAISDRRDNSPLHF
TRBD2	NA	TRBV27	TRBJ2-2	TGTGCCAGCAGTTTCTTGCGGGGGGTTAACACCGGGGAGCTGTTTTTT	CASSFLRGVNTGELFF
NA	NA	TRBV5-1	TRBJ2-4	TGCGCCAGCAGTTTTGGCGAAATACAGGTCACAGCCAAAAACATTCAGTACTTC	CASSFGEIQVTAKNIQYF
NA	NA	TRBV13	TRBJ2-7	TGTGCCAGCAGCTTAGAGGGAGAGTCTTCTTGGGAGCAGTACTTC	CASSLEGESSWEQYF
TRBD1	NA	TRBV28	TRBJ2-7	TGTGCCAGCAGTTCGGGACAGGGGGGAGTAGCGGGATCCTCCTACGAGCAGTACTTC	CASSSGQGGVAGSSYEQYF
TRBD1	NA	TRBV2	TRBJ2-7	TGTGCCAGCAGTGACCCCCGGGACAGGGTGGGCGAGCAGTACTTC	CASSDPRDRVGEQYF
TRBD1	NA	TRBV7-9	TRBJ2-7	TGTGCCAGCAGCAAAGACGGACAGGTCTCCTACGAGCAGTACTTC	CASSKDGQVSYEQYF
TRBD1	NA	TRBV18	TRBJ1-5	TGTGCCAGCTCATCAAACGAGGGGGCAGGCAATCAGCCCCAGCATTTT	CASSSNEGAGNQPQHF
TRBD1	NA	TRBV28	TRBJ1-5	TGTGCCAGCAGTCGGACAGGGGGGATTGATCAGCCCCAGCATTTT	CASSRTGGIDQPQHF
NA	NA	TRBV5-6	TRBJ1-3	TGTGCCAGCAGCTGGGGCAGCGACCGAAACACCATATATTTT	CASSWGSDRNTIYF
TRBD1	NA	TRBV7-9	TRBJ2-7	TGTGCCAGCAGCTTCCCGGAAACGGGACAGGTCTACGAGCAGTACTTC	CASSFPETGQVYEQYF
NA	NA	TRBV5-1	TRBJ1-1	TGCGCCAGCAGTTTTGCGGGAGGGGAGGCTGAAGCTTTCTTT	CASSFAGGEAEAFF
TRBD2	NA	TRBV19	TRBJ2-3	TGTGCCAGTATGGGACTAGCGGGGGGGATAGATACGCAGTATTTT	CASMGLAGGIDTQYF
TRBD1	NA	TRBV6-1	TRBJ1-5	TGTGCCAGCAGTGAAGGGACAGGGTCACGGGGGCAGCCCCAGCATTTT	CASSEGTGSRGQPQHF
NA	NA	TRBV19	TRBJ2-1	TGTGCCAGTAGTATATTTGCGGGGCCCCCTTACAATGAGCAGTTCTTC	CASSIFAGPPYNEQFF
NA	NA	TRBV5-1	TRBJ2-7	TGCGCCAGCAGCTTGGACGGGAGCGGCTCCTACGAGCAGTACTTC	CASSLDGSGSYEQYF
TRBD1	NA	TRBV9	TRBJ1-2	TGTGCCAGCAGCGTAGCTACGGGGACAGGGACGGGTGGCTACACCTTC	CASSVATGTGTGGYTF
NA	NA	TRBV7-9	TRBJ1-1	TGTGCCAGCAGCTTAGGCCAGGGGGCTTTCTTT	CASSLGQGAFF
NA	NA	TRBV7-2	TRBJ2-1	TGTGCCAGCAGCTTAGACGGGGGAGGCTACAATGAGCAGTTCTTC	CASSLDGGGYNEQFF
TRBD2	NA	TRBV7-9	TRBJ2-1	TGTGCCAGCAGCCCTACTCTAGCGGGACAAGGCTATGAGCAGTTCTTC	CASSPTLAGQGYEQFF
NA	NA	TRBV7-2	TRBJ2-3	TGTGCCAGCAGCTTATTGGGCAGGACTAGCACAGATACGCAGTATTTT	CASSLLGRTSTDTQYF
NA	NA	TRBV30	TRBJ2-2	TGTGCCTGGAGTGTCCGTGCGAGGACCGGGGAGCTGTTTTTT	CAWSVRARTGELFF
NA	NA	TRBV6-5	TRBJ1-1	TGTGCCAGCAGCTCTGCGCAGGGAAGATCCGCTTTCTTT	CASSSAQGRSAFF
TRBD2	NA	TRBV28	TRBJ2-7	TGTGCCAGCATCCCCTCTCCGGGAGGAAGCCTAGGGGAGCAGTACTTC	CASIPSPGGSLGEQYF
NA	NA	TRBV5-1	TRBJ2-1	TGCGCCAGCAGCAACGGGGACTCCAACTCCTACAATGAGCAGTTCTTC	CASSNGDSNSYNEQFF
TRBD1	NA	TRBV18	TRBJ1-5	TGTGCCAGCTCATCAACAGGGGACCAGCCCCAGCATTTT	CASSSTGDQPQHF
NA	NA	TRBV7-2	TRBJ2-7	TGTGCCAGCAGCTTACTAGCGTTTAGCTCCTACGAGCAGTACTTC	CASSLLAFSSYEQYF
NA	NA	TRBV4-3	TRBJ2-2	TGCGCCAGCAGCCAAGATTCTTTATCCGGGGAGCTGTTTTTT	CASSQDSLSGELFF
TRBD2	NA	TRBV6-5	TRBJ2-7	TGTGCCAGCAGTTACCTAGCGGGAGCCTACGAGCAGTACTTC	CASSYLAGAYEQYF
NA	NA	TRBV5-1	TRBJ1-2	TGCGCCAGCAGCTTGGTGGGATCCGCCGGGGACTATGGCTACACCTTC	CASSLVGSAGDYGYTF
NA	NA	TRBV7-2	TRBJ2-7	TGTGCCAGCAGCCCGACGATGCAGGGGCGCGAGCAGTACTTC	CASSPTMQGREQYF
TRBD2	NA	TRBV19	TRBJ2-7	TGTGCCAGTAGTATAGATCACGGAGCGGGATCCGAGCAGTACTTC	CASSIDHGAGSEQYF
TRBD2	NA	TRBV7-2	TRBJ2-5	TGTGCCAGCAGCCGCGGGGGTGGTTACGAGACCCCGTACTTC	CASSRGGGYETPYF
NA	NA	TRBV6-1	TRBJ1-1	TGTGCCAGCAGTGAATACTCCGGGACGGGGACTTTGGGCACTGAAGCTTTCTTT	CASSEYSGTGTLGTEAFF